The 20 T cell receptor beta chains below were found in one sample sequenced in a study of T cell repertoires in cytomegalovirus infection. Antigen specificity for these receptors is unknown. TCRdb used MiXCR to reprocess the reads, holding one entry per CDR3 protein. The data hold 400,000 to 600,000 distinct CDR3 sequences, with about 39% observed a single time. This sample comprised cultured PBMCs, obtained from culture after CMV antigen stimulation. The receptor source for this set is a human donor in good health (CMV status not recorded). Some clones in this sample may be carry-over from other donors' samples.

This clonotype was found a few times. The chain couples TRBV6-1 to TRBJ2-1; 9 nucleotides agree with TRBD2. Germline-derived CDR1 and CDR2 are MNHNS and SASEGT. Trimming took 0 bases from V and 8 from J; bases not matched to a gene: 11. The CDR3 covers 17 residues. The CDR3 DNA reads TGTGCCAGCAGTGAAGCGCTTCGTGGTAGCGGGAGTGATGAGCAGTTCTTC. Residues: CASSEALRGSGSDEQFF.

The gene calls are TRBV25-1 and TRBJ2-4; 10 bases fit TRBD2. Germline trimming cut 1 base from V and 3 bases from J; bases unmatched to any gene: 12. The V gene's germline CDR1 is MGHDK and CDR2 SYGVNS. This CDR3 is built from 19 residues. CDR3 nucleotide sequence: TGTGCCAGCAGTGAATGGACGAGCGGGGGGGCCCGGGGCAAAAACATTCAGTACTTC. It specifies CASSEWTSGGARGKNIQYF.

This clonotype has a count of ten or more. The CDR3 sequence is CASSLETRKAFF. The CDR3 bases are TGTGCCAGCAGCTTAGAGACGCGGAAAGCTTTCTTT. The chain combines TRBV7-2 with TRBJ1-1; D not resolved. The germline V gene has CDR1 SGHTA and CDR2 FQGNSA. V gave up 1 base and J gave up 9 bases, with 9 bases separating them. CDR3 length: 12 residues.

V gene TRBV5-1 combines with J gene TRBJ2-1; D may be TRBD1 (5 bases). The CDR3 extends over 14 amino acids. Germline-derived CDR1 and CDR2 are SGHRS and YFSETQ. Trimming took off 4 bases at V and 9 bases at J, with 17 bases between the two ends. The CDR3: CASSTGRPEVEQFF. CDR3 sequence (DNA): TGCGCCAGCAGCACAGGACGGCCTGAAGTTGAGCAGTTCTTC. Looking up the rest from reference TRBV5-1 and TRBJ2-1 gives the full variable domain: KAGVTQTPRYLIKTRGQQVTLSCSPISGHRSVSWYQQTPGQGLQFLFEYFSETQRNKGNFPGRFSGRQFSNSRSEMNVSTLELGDSALYLCASSTGRPEVEQFFGPGTRLTVL.

The chain has TRBV20-1 and TRBJ2-1; TRBD2 matches at 11 bases. Germline V gene lookup returns CDR1 DFQATT and CDR2 SNEGSKA (reference sequence). The CDR3 is 15 residues long. The V gene end was trimmed by 0 bases and the J gene end by 7 bases; junction bases not matched to a gene: 5. CDR3 loop: CSARETSGVTNEQFF. The CDR3 nucleotides read TGCAGTGCTAGAGAGACTAGCGGGGTGACGAATGAGCAGTTCTTC.

The V call is TRBV10-3, the J call TRBJ2-2; D is unresolved. The CDR3 loop spans 14 amino acids. Per the germline V gene, CDR1 is ENHRY and CDR2 is SYGVKD. Trimming cost V 9 bases and J 0 bases, with 11 bases left between them. The CDR3 loop reads CAIPGDSNTGELFF. In DNA, the CDR3 is TGTGCCATACCTGGGGATTCGAACACCGGGGAGCTGTTTTTT.

The chain links TRBV6-2 or TRBV6-3 to TRBJ2-1; D not certain. CDR1 is MNHEY, CDR2 SVGEGT, per germline. The CDR3 length is 13 residues. Trimming cost V 0 bases and J 9 bases, with 9 bases left between them. The CDR3 sequence is CASSYSQDREQFF. CDR3 sequence (DNA): TGTGCCAGCAGTTACTCCCAGGACCGTGAGCAGTTCTTC.

The gene calls are TRBV7-2 and TRBJ2-5, with D unresolved. Between the trimmed V and J ends, which lost 5 bases and 2 bases, there was a span of 12 bases. The CDR3 extends over 14 amino acids. CDR1 and CDR2 (germline): SGHTA, FQGNSA. The CDR3 loop reads CASSPLGSQETQYF. The CDR3 DNA reads as TGTGCCAGCAGCCCCCTGGGATCACAAGAGACCCAGTACTTC.

This clonotype appeared a few times. The chain combines TRBV7-2 with TRBJ2-7; 7 positions agree with TRBD2. V shed 3 bases and J 5 bases; nucleotides not matched to a gene: 4. Germline CDR1 SGHTA, CDR2 FQGNSA. The length of the CDR3 is 13 residues. CDR3 region: CASSLTSIHEQYF. CDR3 coding DNA: TGTGCCAGCAGCTTGACTAGCATCCACGAGCAGTACTTC. Full variable domain (rest looked up from reference TRBV7-2 and TRBJ2-7): GAGVSQSPSNKVTEKGKDVELRCDPISGHTALYWYRQSLGQGLEFLIYFQGNSAPDKSGLPSDRFSAERTGGSVSTLTIQRTQQEDSAVYLCASSLTSIHEQYFGPGTRLTVT.

This chain joins TRBV6-6 and TRBJ2-2; TRBD1 matches at 7 bases. Germline trimming cut 6 bases from V and 6 bases from J; bases unmatched to any gene: 7. CDR1 is MNHNY, CDR2 SVGAGI, per germline (reference sequence). The CDR3 covers 14 residues. The CDR3 bases are TGTGCCAGCAGCCCTCCGACAGGGTCCGGGGAGCTGTTTTTT. Residues: CASSPPTGSGELFF.

The genes are TRBV27 and TRBJ2-3, with D perhaps matching TRBD2 (6 bases). Trimming removed 8 bases from V and 5 bases from J, with 20 bases in between. The CDR3 is 15 amino acids. The germline V gene has CDR1 MNHEY and CDR2 SMNVEV (reference sequence). The CDR3 reads CASLSLRGVGDTQYF. CDR3 in DNA: TGTGCCAGCCTCAGTTTACGCGGGGTGGGAGATACGCAGTATTTT.

The J gene is TRBJ2-1, the V gene TRBV6-5, with 9 bases lining up with TRBD2. V was clipped by 0 bases and J by 10 bases; unmatched bases: 10. Germline-derived CDR1 and CDR2 are MNHEY and SVGAGI. CDR3 length equals 16 residues. The CDR3 here is CASSYSGRGGVREQFF. The DNA for the CDR3 is TGTGCCAGCAGTTACTCAGGTCGCGGGGGGGTACGGGAGCAGTTCTTC.

This chain uses TRBV20-1 with TRBJ1-1; D perhaps matches TRBD1 (5 bases). Looked up from germline, CDR1 is DFQATT and CDR2 is SNEGSKA (reference sequence). Trimming shortened V by 5 bases and J by 3 bases, and 13 bases separated the two germline ends. CDR3 length equals 13 residues. The CDR3 nucleotides read TGCAGTGCTCCGACGCGGGGGGACACTGAAGCTTTCTTT. Residues: CSAPTRGDTEAFF.

This chain joins TRBV5-1 and TRBJ2-7; 8 bases align to TRBD1. V dropped 4 bases and J dropped 7; count of bases not matched to a gene: 10. The V gene's germline CDR1 is SGHRS and CDR2 YFSETQ. The CDR3 covers 14 residues. The CDR3 spells CASSRGQALGEQYF. The CDR3, as DNA: TGCGCCAGCAGCAGGGGACAGGCCTTAGGGGAGCAGTACTTC. The complete variable domain, with remaining parts taken from reference TRBV5-1 and TRBJ2-7, reads KAGVTQTPRYLIKTRGQQVTLSCSPISGHRSVSWYQQTPGQGLQFLFEYFSETQRNKGNFPGRFSGRQFSNSRSEMNVSTLELGDSALYLCASSRGQALGEQYFGPGTRLTVT.

The chain links TRBV5-1 to TRBJ2-1; TRBD2 matches at 10 bases. V lost 8 bases and J lost 2; bases outside the gene matches: 10. This CDR3 spans 16 amino acids. CDR1 and CDR2 (germline): SGHRS, YFSETQ. The CDR3 DNA sequence: TGCGCCAGTTCACCGTCTAGCGGGAGTACCTACAATGAGCAGTTCTTC. Protein sequence: CASSPSSGSTYNEQFF. The complete variable domain, with remaining parts taken from reference TRBV5-1 and TRBJ2-1, reads KAGVTQTPRYLIKTRGQQVTLSCSPISGHRSVSWYQQTPGQGLQFLFEYFSETQRNKGNFPGRFSGRQFSNSRSEMNVSTLELGDSALYLCASSPSSGSTYNEQFFGPGTRLTVL.

The chain is built from TRBV5-4 and TRBJ1-6; weak D call: TRBD1 (5 bases). The CDR3 loop spans 13 amino acids. Germline V CDR1 and CDR2: SGHNT, YYREEE (reference sequence). V was shortened by 7 bases and J by 9 bases, with 14 bases between the two germline ends. The CDR3 reads CASGSQGRSPLHF. The CDR3 bases are TGTGCCAGCGGTTCGCAGGGTCGTTCACCCCTCCACTTT.

This clonotype was picked up a small number of times. V gene TRBV12-3 or TRBV12-4 combines with J gene TRBJ1-2; D remains unclear. Deletions cut 3 bases from V and 7 bases from J, with 18 bases between. The CDR3 is 15 residues long. This CDR3 is CASSFQRGRVAGYTF. Written as DNA, the CDR3 is TGTGCCAGCAGTTTTCAAAGAGGGCGGGTGGCTGGCTACACCTTC.

This chain joins TRBV7-9 and TRBJ2-3, with TRBD2 identical over 7 bases. CDR3 length equals 15 residues. V gave up 3 bases and J gave up 2 bases; unmatched junction bases: 5. Germline-derived CDR1 and CDR2 are SEHNR and FQNEAQ (reference sequence). The CDR3 loop reads CASSFERGATDTQYF. The CDR3 DNA reads as TGTGCCAGCAGCTTCGAGCGGGGCGCCACAGATACGCAGTATTTT. Looking up the rest from reference TRBV7-9 and TRBJ2-3 gives the full variable domain: DTGVSQNPRHKITKRGQNVTFRCDPISEHNRLYWYRQTLGQGPEFLTYFQNEAQLEKSRLLSDRFSAERPKGSFSTLEIQRTEQGDSAMYLCASSFERGATDTQYFGPGTRLTVL.

The V and J genes are TRBV7-2 and TRBJ1-5; perhaps TRBD1 as D (6 bases). V shed 5 bases and J shed 1 base, with 15 bases lying between them. This CDR3 comprises 16 residues. Looked up from germline, CDR1 is SGHTA and CDR2 is FQGNSA. The CDR3 reads CASSRAQGASNQPQHF. Here the CDR3 DNA reads TGTGCCAGCAGCCGGGCACAGGGCGCGAGCAATCAGCCCCAGCATTTT. Filled out from reference TRBV7-2 and TRBJ1-5, the complete variable domain reads GAGVSQSPSNKVTEKGKDVELRCDPISGHTALYWYRQSLGQGLEFLIYFQGNSAPDKSGLPSDRFSAERTGGSVSTLTIQRTQQEDSAVYLCASSRAQGASNQPQHFGDGTRLSIL.

The chain combines TRBV7-2 with TRBJ2-5, with a tentative D call TRBD2 (6 bases). This CDR3 is built from 14 residues. The V gene lost 4 bases and the J gene lost 4 bases, with 13 bases spanning the gap. Germline V gene lookup returns CDR1 SGHTA and CDR2 FQGNSA. DNA of the CDR3: TGTGCCAGCAGCTCCCGGGAGTCTCGAGAGACCCAGTACTTC. It translates to CASSSRESRETQYF.